Presented here are 17 T cell receptor beta chains from one specimen sequenced in a study of post-analysis software for immune sequencing data. Study-wide findings and caveats: Elevated frequency relative to controls characterized roughly 5 TRBV segments in patients, TRBV5-6, TRBV5-1 and TRBV20-1 among them.

Presence of unique molecular identifiers characterized the TCR beta cDNA libraries. One entry per CDR3 protein, called by TCRdb with MiXCR from the PCR reads. The sample includes roughly 540,000 distinct CDR3 sequences, roughly 34% of them seen just once. Antigens of these TCRs are unknown. What was sequenced was blood. The receptors shown here come from a girl aged 2-17 years with multiple sclerosis.

The chain joins TRBV20-1 to TRBJ2-5; D is possibly TRBD1 (5 bases). Germline V CDR1 and CDR2: DFQATT, SNEGSKA (reference sequence). V gave up 0 bases and J gave up 5 bases, with 13 bases separating them. The CDR3 length is 14 residues. The chain's CDR3 is CSARDGAPRETQYF. CDR3 coding DNA: TGCAGTGCTAGAGATGGGGCCCCTCGGGAGACCCAGTACTTC.

This chain joins TRBV27 and TRBJ2-1; 9 bases align to TRBD1. There are 15 residues in the CDR3. The V segment lost 6 bases and the J segment 1 base; nucleotides outside the gene matches: 4. From germline, CDR1 is MNHEY and CDR2 SMNVEV (reference sequence). The CDR3 DNA follows: TGTGCCAGCAGATGGGGGACAGGGTCCTACAATGAGCAGTTCTTC. Its protein product is CASRWGTGSYNEQFF.

This clonotype has more than one count but fewer than ten. The rearrangement links TRBV20-1 to TRBJ2-2; 7 positions match TRBD1. The CDR3 is 15 amino acids. V lost 5 bases and J lost 4; bases outside the gene matches: 10. The germline CDR1 and CDR2 sequences are DFQATT and SNEGSKA (reference sequence). The CDR3 DNA reads as TGCAGTGCTCCAGAGGGGGCAGGGGGCACCGGGGAGCTGTTTTTT. Translating gives CSAPEGAGGTGELFF.

CDR3 nucleotide sequence: TGTGCCAGCAGCTCGAAAGGGGGCAGCCCGAACACTGAAGCTTTCTTT. This gives the protein CASSSKGGSPNTEAFF. This chain links TRBV7-9 with TRBJ1-1; 7 bases align to TRBD1. The J segment lost 1 base and the V segment lost 4 bases, leaving 9 bases of the junction unmatched. Germline lookup yields CDR1 SEHNR and CDR2 FQNEAQ (reference sequence). CDR3 size: 16 residues.

This clonotype was seen more than once but under ten times. The chain has TRBV20-1 and TRBJ2-1; 9 bases agree with TRBD2. Germline lookup yields CDR1 DFQATT and CDR2 SNEGSKA (reference sequence). This CDR3 comprises 16 residues. With V trimmed by 5 bases and J by 0 bases, 8 bases remained unmatched. The CDR3 sequence is CSAPSSSGDSYNEQFF. The DNA for the CDR3 is TGCAGTGCTCCGTCATCTAGCGGGGACTCCTACAATGAGCAGTTCTTC.

This clonotype was observed many times. A junction end diverges from the germline sequence, so it may reflect a read error. The chain links TRBV6-5 to TRBJ2-1, with 7 bases fitting TRBD1. This CDR3 is 13 amino acids long. The V gene's germline CDR1 is MNHEY and CDR2 SVGAGI. In DNA, the CDR3 is TGCGCCAGCAGCTCGGGACAGTACAATGAGCAGTTCTTC. Translation gives CASSSGQYNEQFF.

A word on this clonotype: The junction departs from germline at one end; a sequencing error may be responsible. The V gene is TRBV20-1, the J gene TRBJ2-5; 9 bases are a match to TRBD2. The J call could be wrong; TRBJ2-7 is a better fit for the DNA end. The CDR3 covers 16 residues. In germline, CDR1 is DFQATT, CDR2 SNEGSKA (reference sequence). The CDR3: CGAGGYVDRSSYEQYF. In DNA, the CDR3 is TGCGGTGCGGGAGGGTACGTGGACAGGAGCTCCTACGAGCAGTACTTC.

The chain carries TRBV7-2 and TRBJ2-5; maybe TRBD1 (5 bases). Judging by the DNA end, TRBJ2-7 fits better; the J call may be wrong. The CDR3 consists of 13 residues. The V gene's germline CDR1 is SGHTA and CDR2 FQGNSA. CDR3 nucleotides: TGTGCCAGCAGCTTGGACAAGTTCTACGAGCAGTACTTC. Translated: CASSLDKFYEQYF.

This clonotype turned up a few times. V and J are TRBV20-1 and TRBJ1-6, with 7 bases matching TRBD1. The germline V gene has CDR1 DFQATT and CDR2 SNEGSKA (reference sequence). The J segment lost 7 bases and the V segment lost 1 base, leaving 7 bases of the junction unmatched. CDR3 length: 15 residues. The CDR3 coding sequence is TGCAGTGCTAGAGTAACTACAGGGGTAAATTCACCCCTCCACTTT. Translated, it gives CSARVTTGVNSPLHF.

The V and J genes are TRBV20-1 and TRBJ1-1, with TRBD1 matching 7 bases. The CDR3 is made up of 15 amino acids. Germline V lookup: CDR1 DFQATT, CDR2 SNEGSKA (reference sequence). V was clipped by 6 bases and J by 0 bases; unmatched bases: 10. The chain's CDR3 is CSAGTVASMNTEAFF. CDR3 coding DNA: TGCAGTGCAGGGACAGTTGCTTCCATGAACACTGAAGCTTTCTTT.

Worth noting for this clonotype: A junction boundary mismatches the germline segment, possibly from a read error. The V gene is TRBV4-1, the J gene TRBJ1-4; D remains unclear. The CDR3 is made up of 15 amino acids. Germline V CDR1 and CDR2: MGHRA, YSYEKL. The CDR3 reads CASSQNGHENEKRFF. CDR3 coding DNA: TGCGCCAGCAGCCAAAACGGGCACGAGAATGAAAAACGGTTTTTT.

This clonotype was detected many times. The gene calls are TRBV4-2 and TRBJ2-5; D is undetermined. Gene TRBJ2-7 matches the end of the DNA better, so the J call may be wrong. The germline V gene encodes CDR1 LGHNA and CDR2 YNFKEQ. The CDR3 consists of 12 residues. The CDR3 coding sequence is TGTGCCAGCAGCCAAGAAGGACACGAGCAGTACTTC. Translation gives CASSQEGHEQYF.

This sequence joins TRBV6-5 and TRBJ1-1, with unresolved D. The CDR3 spans 17 residues. The V end was cut by 2 bases, the J end by 5 bases, with 21 bases between. CDR1 is MNHEY and CDR2 is SVGAGI in the germline V gene. The CDR3 loop is CASSYESPYTGGTEAFF. The CDR3 DNA reads TGTGCCAGCAGTTACGAGAGCCCCTATACCGGTGGGACTGAAGCTTTCTTT.

This rearrangement joins TRBV14 to TRBJ2-6, with D unresolved. Trimming took off 5 bases at V and 2 bases at J, with 10 bases between the two ends. This CDR3 region has 15 residues. CDR1 and CDR2 from the germline V gene are SGHDN and FVKESK. In nucleotides, the CDR3 is TGTGCCAGCAGCTCGATAAGGCCTGGGGCCAACGTCCTGACTTTC. Translated, it gives CASSSIRPGANVLTF.

This clonotype has only a few counts. The chain has TRBV10-3 and TRBJ1-1; TRBD1 matches at 9 bases. Germline values: CDR1 ENHRY, CDR2 SYGVKD. V was clipped by 11 bases and J by 4 bases; unmatched bases: 11. The CDR3 has 14 residues. In nucleotides, the CDR3 is TGTGCCTCGACTCCGGGACAGGGTGTCACTGAAGCTTTCTTT. Its protein is CASTPGQGVTEAFF.

The chain employs TRBV10-3 and TRBJ2-7; 10 bases agree with TRBD2. The CDR3 is 16 amino acids. Trimming removed 0 bases from V and 3 bases from J; junction bases left unmatched: 5. Germline-derived CDR1 and CDR2 are ENHRY and SYGVKD. For the CDR3, the DNA is TGTGCCATCAGTGAGTCGACGGCTAGCGGGGGCTACGAGCAGTACTTC. Translation: CAISESTASGGYEQYF.

J is TRBJ2-4 and V is TRBV5-1; 9 bases line up with TRBD2. The DNA end favors TRBJ2-7, so the J call may be wrong. The CDR3 is 13 residues long. Germline V gene sequence: CDR1 SGHRS, CDR2 YFSETQ. CDR3 sequence (DNA): TGCGCCAGCAGGGCCCTAGCGGGGACCGAGCAGTACTTC. It translates to CASRALAGTEQYF.